The 23 T cell receptor beta chains below come from one sample, sequenced in a study of blood T cell repertoires in COVID-19. Libraries were prepared by immunoSEQ multiplex PCR; TCRdb keeps only in-frame clonotypes and omits some of them. Among roughly 150,000 clones listed, more than 75% were seen once. Sequencing used peripheral blood. The receptors were gathered from a woman between 50 and 59 years old with acute or convalescent COVID-19.

The chain recombines TRBV6-1 with TRBJ1-1; perhaps TRBD1 as D (6 bases). In germline, CDR1 is MNHNS, CDR2 SASEGT. This CDR3 region has 16 residues. The V end was cut by 2 bases, the J end by 0 bases, with 13 bases between. The CDR3 region is CASSEWSQGMNTEAFF. Here the CDR3 DNA reads TGTGCCAGCAGTGAATGGTCTCAGGGGATGAACACTGAAGCTTTCTTT.

This chain joins TRBV5-1 and TRBJ1-2; no clear D. Trimming removed 4 bases at V and 9 bases at J, with 19 bases between. The CDR3 is 14 residues long. Germline V lookup: CDR1 SGHRS, CDR2 YFSETQ. The CDR3, as DNA: TGCGCCAGCAGCGGAAGCGCCGACGGTTGGAGCTACACCTTC. Encoded protein: CASSGSADGWSYTF.

This clone was observed once. V is TRBV7-6 and J is TRBJ2-7; maybe TRBD1 (5 bases). The ends were cut back, 4 bases at V and 3 bases at J, with 10 bases in the middle. The CDR3 extends over 13 amino acids. Germline V gene lookup returns CDR1 SGHVS and CDR2 FNYEAQ. The CDR3: CASSSTQGYEQYF. The CDR3 DNA is TGTGCCAGCAGCTCAACCCAGGGCTACGAGCAGTACTTC.

Only a few counts were recorded for this clone. The V gene is TRBV6-6, the J gene TRBJ2-7; D possibly corresponds to TRBD2 (6 bases). CDR1 is MNHNY, CDR2 SVGAGI, per germline (reference sequence). CDR3 size: 16 residues. Trimming cost V 0 bases and J 1 base, with 13 bases left between them. The CDR3 sequence is CASSYSETRGSYEQYF. The CDR3 DNA follows: TGTGCCAGCAGTTACTCGGAGACTAGAGGATCCTACGAGCAGTACTTC.

This rearrangement joins TRBV29-1 to TRBJ2-3; 7 nucleotides agree with TRBD2. Per germline, CDR1 SQVTM and CDR2 ANQGSEA. The CDR3 is made up of 16 amino acids. V shed 5 bases and J 7 bases; nucleotides not matched to a gene: 18. CDR3 sequence: CSVSGGIAASVYTQYF. CDR3 coding DNA: TGCAGCGTTTCGGGGGGAATAGCGGCGTCGGTATATACGCAGTATTTT.

The rearrangement links TRBV2 to TRBJ1-1; D ambiguous. The V end was cut by 8 bases, the J end by 1 base, with 11 bases between. There are 13 residues in the CDR3. CDR1 and CDR2 from the germline V gene are SNHLY and FYNNEI. Here the CDR3 DNA reads TGTGCCAGCGGAGGAACTGAGAACACTGAAGCTTTCTTT. Translation gives CASGGTENTEAFF.

The V gene is TRBV19, the J gene TRBJ1-1; possible D gene TRBD1, 5 bases. The CDR3 covers 14 residues. Germline values: CDR1 LNHDA, CDR2 SQIVND (reference sequence). The V gene lost 8 bases and the J gene lost 1 base, with 14 bases spanning the gap. The CDR3: CASAPGMGNTEAFF. The CDR3 nucleotides are TGTGCCAGTGCCCCAGGGATGGGGAACACTGAAGCTTTCTTT.

The chain is built from TRBV7-2 and TRBJ2-7; 10 positions match TRBD1. V was pared by 3 bases and J by 5 bases, with 4 bases of the junction left unmatched. Per germline, CDR1 SGHTA and CDR2 FQGNSA. This CDR3 spans 14 amino acids. This chain's CDR3 is CASSFRQGAHEQYF. For the CDR3, the DNA is TGTGCCAGCAGCTTCCGACAGGGGGCCCACGAGCAGTACTTC.

The gene calls are TRBV6-2 or TRBV6-3 and TRBJ1-5; TRBD1 is a possible D gene (5 bases). CDR3 length: 15 amino acids. CDR1 is MNHEY, CDR2 SVGEGT, per germline. V gave up 2 bases and J gave up 3 bases, with 11 bases separating them. In DNA, the CDR3 is TGTGCCAGCAGTTACCTGGCGGGGGACAATCAGCCCCAGCATTTT. It codes for CASSYLAGDNQPQHF.

The gene calls are TRBV6-5 and TRBJ2-7, with D possibly matching TRBD2 (6 bases). V lost 6 bases and J lost 0, with 15 bases in between. The CDR3 has 15 amino acids. Per the germline V gene, CDR1 is MNHEY and CDR2 is SVGAGI. The CDR3 DNA follows: TGTGCCAGCAGCCGGGGCGTGGGGGGCTCCTACGAGCAGTACTTC. Translation: CASSRGVGGSYEQYF.

In this sample, this clone turned up once. V usage is TRBV27 and J usage is TRBJ2-7, with D perhaps TRBD2 (5 bases). The V gene lost 7 bases and the J gene lost 4 bases, with 20 bases spanning the gap. The CDR3 has 15 residues. CDR1 is MNHEY, CDR2 SMNVEV, per germline (reference sequence). CDR3 sequence reads: CASKLGGWVGYEQYF. Here the CDR3 DNA reads TGTGCCAGCAAACTTGGAGGTTGGGTTGGATACGAGCAGTACTTC.

The chain combines TRBV9 with TRBJ2-2; 10 bases are shared with TRBD2. The junction had 8 bases not matched to a gene; V was cut back by 4 bases and J by 5 bases. Germline-derived CDR1 and CDR2 are SGDLS and YYNGEE. This CDR3 spans 16 amino acids. The CDR3 coding sequence is TGTGCCAGCAGCACAAGCGGGGGGGCTCCAACCGGGGAGCTGTTTTTT. It is translated as CASSTSGGAPTGELFF.

The J gene is TRBJ2-7, the V gene TRBV25-1; 10 bases agree with TRBD1. The germline CDR1 and CDR2 sequences are MGHDK and SYGVNS. The trim removed 2 bases at V and 2 bases at J, leaving 6 bases unmatched. The CDR3 length is 16 residues. The CDR3 loop is CASSEPGTGDPYEQYF. CDR3 bases: TGTGCCAGCAGTGAACCCGGGACAGGGGACCCCTACGAGCAGTACTTC.

The V and J genes are TRBV6-2 or TRBV6-3 and TRBJ1-2; no clear D. Trimming pared 1 base from V and 8 bases from J, leaving 8 bases between. Germline CDR1 reads MNHEY; CDR2 reads SVGEGT. The CDR3 covers 12 residues. The CDR3 DNA sequence: TGTGCCAGCAGTTACTACCAACAAGGCTACACCTTC. Translating gives CASSYYQQGYTF.

This clone has a single count. The V call is TRBV18, the J call TRBJ2-1; 8 bases line up with TRBD2. Per the germline V gene, CDR1 is KGHSH and CDR2 is LQKENI. Trimming took 0 bases from V and 7 from J; bases not matched to a gene: 5. The CDR3 covers 15 residues. The CDR3 here is CASSPPLAGGNEQFF. The CDR3 DNA follows: TGTGCCAGCTCACCACCCCTAGCGGGTGGTAATGAGCAGTTCTTC.

With regard to this clone: Compared with germline, one end of the junction differs, possibly owing to a read error. The chain couples TRBV6-6 to TRBJ1-1; 7 bases map to TRBD1. CDR1 is MNHNY, CDR2 SVGAGI, per germline (reference sequence). CDR3 length: 14 residues. The CDR3 protein is CASSFDRDNTEAFF. CDR3 sequence (DNA): TGTGCCAGCAGTTTCGACAGGGATAACACTGAAGCTTTTTTT.

CDR3 nucleotides: TGTGCCAGTAACCCGGGCCCCGAGGGCCAGCCCCAGCATTTT. Protein product: CASNPGPEGQPQHF. This chain joins TRBV19 and TRBJ1-5; D gene unclear. The germline V gene has CDR1 LNHDA and CDR2 SQIVND (reference sequence). The CDR3 is 14 amino acids. Trimming removed 7 bases from V and 7 bases from J, with 17 bases in between. Full variable domain (rest looked up from reference TRBV19 and TRBJ1-5): DGGITQSPKYLFRKEGQNVTLSCEQNLNHDAMYWYRQDPGQGLRLIYYSQIVNDFQKGDIAEGYSVSREKKESFPLTVTSAQKNPTAFYLCASNPGPEGQPQHFGDGTRLSIL.

This clone was observed a handful of times. The chain uses TRBV11-3 and TRBJ1-1; 12 positions match TRBD1. V was clipped by 4 bases and J by 6 bases; unmatched bases: 6. The CDR3 has 15 residues. Germline loops: CDR1 SGHNT, CDR2 YENEEA. In DNA form, the CDR3 reads TGTGCCAGCAGCTCGGGACAGGGGGCGGCGGCTGAAGCTTTCTTT. It yields the protein CASSSGQGAAAEAFF.

The rearrangement joins TRBV29-1 to TRBJ1-5, with unresolved D. V shed 4 bases and J shed 5 bases, with 12 bases lying between them. The CDR3 sequence is 13 residues long. Germline V gene sequence: CDR1 SQVTM, CDR2 ANQGSEA. The CDR3 loop reads CSVGVGRDQPQHF. The DNA for the CDR3 is TGCAGCGTTGGTGTTGGGCGGGATCAGCCCCAGCATTTT.

V gene TRBV6-1 combines with J gene TRBJ2-7; perhaps TRBD1 as D (5 bases). The V end was cut by 1 base, the J end by 2 bases, with 15 bases between. CDR3 length equals 16 residues. Germline CDR1 is MNHNS and CDR2 is SASEGT. Written as DNA, the CDR3 is TGTGCCAGCAGTGAAGTTATCCAAAGGGGCACCTACGAGCAGTACTTC. Residues: CASSEVIQRGTYEQYF.

The chain joins TRBV19 to TRBJ1-2, with unresolved D. V lost 7 bases to trimming and J lost 4 bases, with 19 bases between them. Germline V gene data show CDR1 as LNHDA and CDR2 as SQIVND (reference sequence). This CDR3 comprises 15 residues. This chain's CDR3 is CASTSDTTNTYGYTF. The CDR3 DNA follows: TGTGCCAGTACCTCGGATACTACCAATACCTATGGCTACACCTTC.

The chain has TRBV5-1 and TRBJ1-1; 9 bases are a match to TRBD1. V lost 4 bases to trimming and J lost 1 base; unmatched junction nucleotides: 2. Germline V gives CDR1 SGHRS, CDR2 YFSETQ. The CDR3 is 14 amino acids. The CDR3 nucleotides are TGCGCCAGCAGCCCGGGACAGGGGAACACTGAAGCTTTCTTT. It translates to CASSPGQGNTEAFF.

The genes are TRBV18 and TRBJ2-2; tentatively, D is TRBD2 (5 bases). Germline CDR1 is KGHSH and CDR2 is LQKENI. The CDR3 covers 16 residues. V lost 2 bases and J lost 2, with 12 bases in between. The CDR3 bases are TGTGCCAGCTCACCATTGCAGGACTTTAACACCGGGGAGCTGTTTTTT. Translated: CASSPLQDFNTGELFF.